The 21 T cell receptor beta chains listed next were all sequenced from one sample in a study of shared clonotypes between healthy human individuals. The repertoire was sequenced with immunoSEQ multiplex PCR; TCRdb's copy has only in-frame clones and lacks some. Found here are about 770,000 clones, 72% of them singletons; the top ten hold over 1.5%. Sequencing input: memory CD4+ T cells sorted from blood. Subset: CD45RA-negative fraction. All receptors derive from a woman aged 30 to 39 in good health.

The chain employs TRBV19 and TRBJ1-3; a possible D gene is TRBD1 (6 bases). The V gene lost 3 bases and the J gene lost 0 bases, with 18 bases spanning the gap. This CDR3 comprises 18 residues. The germline V gene has CDR1 LNHDA and CDR2 SQIVND (reference sequence). The DNA for the CDR3 is TGTGCCAGTAGTATGGTCAGGGGTAGGAGAAGCTCTGGAAACACCATATATTTT. Its translation: CASSMVRGRRSSGNTIYF.

The gene calls are TRBV10-1 and TRBJ2-1; tentatively, D is TRBD1 (5 bases). CDR3 length: 12 residues. CDR1 WNHNN and CDR2 SYGVQD come from the germline V gene (reference sequence). V lost 3 bases and J 5 bases, leaving 5 bases between the germline ends. CDR3 coding DNA: TGCGCCAGCAGTGAACAGGACAATGAGCAGTTCTTC. Protein: CASSEQDNEQFF.

Comment on this clone: It may be a read error: a sequence one base away is much more abundant. The chain carries TRBV6-1 and TRBJ1-3, with TRBD1 as a possible D gene (6 bases). Trimming cost V 5 bases and J 4 bases, with 15 bases left between them. The length of the CDR3 is 15 residues. The germline CDR1 and CDR2 sequences are MNHNS and SASEGT. CDR3 region: CASSTGGGRGNTIYF. DNA of the CDR3: TGTGCCAGCAGTACCGGGGGCGGGCGAGGAAACACCATATATTTT.

The genes are TRBV6-1 and TRBJ2-1; TRBD2 might be the D (6 bases). The V and J ends lost 2 bases and 4 bases respectively, with 12 bases between them. The CDR3 is 15 amino acids. Looked up from germline, CDR1 is MNHNS and CDR2 is SASEGT. CDR3 amino acids: CASSEWDLPYNEQFF. CDR3 nucleotide sequence: TGTGCCAGCAGTGAATGGGACTTACCATACAATGAGCAGTTCTTC.

At least ten counts were recorded for this clone. This specimen includes other DNA sequences encoding the same CDR3. V and J are TRBV5-8 and TRBJ2-7; either TRBD1 or TRBD2 may fit D (5 bases each). CDR1 is SGHTS and CDR2 is YDEGEE in the germline V gene. V was clipped by 0 bases and J by 6 bases, with 10 bases between them. The CDR3 covers 13 residues. The CDR3 bases are TGTGCCAGCAGCTTGGGGGACCCCTCCGAGCAGTACTTC. As protein: CASSLGDPSEQYF.

In its sample, this clone was seen once. The chain recombines TRBV7-9 with TRBJ1-5, with 10 nucleotides matching TRBD1. The trim removed 5 bases at V and 3 bases at J, leaving 4 bases unmatched. The CDR3 runs to 15 residues. The germline gives CDR1 SEHNR, CDR2 FQNEAQ (reference sequence). The CDR3 bases are TGTGCCAGCAGCCCCGGGACAGGGGCCAATCAGCCCCAGCATTTT. It yields the protein CASSPGTGANQPQHF.

The chain is built from TRBV11-2 and TRBJ2-1, with TRBD2 matching 14 bases. The CDR3 totals 17 residues. After removal of 7 bases from V and 3 bases from J, the junction contained 8 bases not matched to a gene. Germline V gives CDR1 SGHAT, CDR2 FQNNGV. This chain's CDR3 is CASNRLAGGPGYNEQFF. CDR3 bases: TGTGCCAGCAACAGACTAGCGGGAGGGCCGGGCTACAATGAGCAGTTCTTC.

This chain uses TRBV10-2 with TRBJ2-2; TRBD2 agrees at 10 bases. The V segment lost 6 bases and the J segment 2 bases; nucleotides outside the gene matches: 3. The CDR3 is made up of 15 amino acids. The germline CDR1 and CDR2 sequences are WSHSY and SAAADI. CDR3 protein: CASRRTSGNTGELFF. CDR3 DNA sequence: TGCGCCAGCAGGAGGACTAGCGGAAACACCGGGGAGCTGTTTTTT.

CDR3 DNA sequence: TGCGCCAGCAAGAAACCAGAAGGGATTATGAACACTGAAGCTTTCTTT. It encodes CASKKPEGIMNTEAFF. The J gene is TRBJ1-1, the V gene TRBV5-1; D unclear. The CDR3 covers 16 residues. In germline, CDR1 is SGHRS, CDR2 YFSETQ. Deletions cut 6 bases from V and 0 bases from J, with 18 bases between.

J is TRBJ2-3 and V is TRBV18, with 14 bases fitting TRBD2. CDR1 and CDR2 from the germline V gene are KGHSH and LQKENI. V was clipped by 0 bases and J by 4 bases; unmatched bases: 9. This CDR3 comprises 19 residues. The CDR3 bases are TGTGCCAGCTCACCACCATTAGGGACTAGCGGGAGTTTACCAGATACGCAGTATTTT. Protein sequence: CASSPPLGTSGSLPDTQYF.

The chain couples TRBV6-1 to TRBJ1-2; D gene uncertain. The CDR3 covers 15 residues. Trimming took off 4 bases at V and 0 bases at J, with 12 bases between the two ends. Germline-derived CDR1 and CDR2 are MNHNS and SASEGT. CDR3 DNA: TGTGCCAGCAGTGTCGAGGCAAAAGCTAACTATGGCTACACCTTC. This sequence encodes CASSVEAKANYGYTF.

In its sample, this clone was seen a few times. The genes are TRBV5-1 and TRBJ2-1, with 9 bases matching TRBD2. Germline CDR1 and CDR2: SGHRS and YFSETQ. This CDR3 has 16 amino acids. With 0 bases clipped from V and 8 bases from J, the junction kept 9 bases outside the gene matches. This CDR3 is CASSLASSGTVDEQFF. In DNA, the CDR3 is TGCGCCAGCAGCTTGGCCTCTAGCGGGACGGTAGATGAGCAGTTCTTC.

The rearrangement joins TRBV5-1 to TRBJ2-1; D possibly corresponds to TRBD2 (6 bases). Germline CDR1 SGHRS, CDR2 YFSETQ. The CDR3 length is 15 residues. The V and J ends lost 0 bases and 8 bases respectively, with 15 bases between them. The DNA of the CDR3 is TGCGCCAGCAGCTTGGAACCGGGGTTAGCGGATGAGCAGTTCTTC. Protein sequence: CASSLEPGLADEQFF.

This clone has ten or more counts. J is TRBJ2-7 and V is TRBV14, with D perhaps TRBD1 or TRBD2 (6 bases each). Germline V gene data show CDR1 as SGHDN and CDR2 as FVKESK. The CDR3 totals 17 residues. Trimming removed 0 bases from V and 4 bases from J, with 19 bases in between. DNA of the CDR3: TGTGCCAGCAGCCAAGATCCCGGGAGAAGGACAGTATACGAGCAGTACTTC. Amino acid sequence: CASSQDPGRRTVYEQYF.

This chain connects TRBV11-2 to TRBJ2-7; 14 nucleotides match TRBD2. The CDR3 is 15 residues long. V lost 5 bases, J lost 5 bases, and 5 bases stayed unmatched. Germline CDR1 reads SGHAT; CDR2 reads FQNNGV. CDR3 in DNA: TGTGCCAGCAGCCAGGGACTAGCGGGAGTCAACGAGCAGTACTTC. Its translation is CASSQGLAGVNEQYF.

Note on this clone: In the same sample, other DNA sequences code for this CDR3. The chain combines TRBV6-6 with TRBJ1-4; no reliable D call. The CDR3 length is 13 residues. The V gene's germline CDR1 is MNHNY and CDR2 SVGAGI (reference sequence). V was clipped by 2 bases and J by 5 bases, with 6 bases between them. In DNA, the CDR3 is TGTGCCAGCAGTTACCAAAGCAATGAAAAACTGTTTTTT. This sequence encodes CASSYQSNEKLFF.

J is TRBJ2-3 and V is TRBV5-1; D is possibly TRBD2 (6 bases). V was cut by 2 bases and J by 2 bases, with 12 bases left in between. This CDR3 is 15 amino acids long. CDR1 is SGHRS, CDR2 YFSETQ, per germline. This chain's CDR3 is CASSFVSGATDTQYF. In DNA, the CDR3 is TGCGCCAGCAGCTTTGTGTCGGGAGCCACAGATACGCAGTATTTT.

There are a few counts of this clone. A junction end diverges from the germline sequence, so it may reflect a read error. This chain uses TRBV28 with TRBJ1-2, with TRBD1 matching over 8 bases. From germline, CDR1 is MDHEN and CDR2 SYDVKM. The CDR3 loop spans 10 amino acids. The CDR3 reads CASSGEQGAF. The CDR3 DNA reads TGTGCCAGCAGTGGGGAACAGGGGGCCTTC.

V gene TRBV7-8 combines with J gene TRBJ2-2; no clear D. Trimming left V 5 bases short and J 0 bases short, with 10 bases between. Germline V gives CDR1 SGHVS, CDR2 FQNEAQ. The CDR3 has 15 residues. The CDR3 nucleotides are TGTGCCAGCAGCCGAGGACCCTCGAACACCGGGGAGCTGTTTTTT. It yields the protein CASSRGPSNTGELFF.

The V call is TRBV5-6, the J call TRBJ2-2, with TRBD1 matching 7 bases. The length of the CDR3 is 19 residues. The germline gives CDR1 SGHDT, CDR2 YYEEEE. V gave up 4 bases and J gave up 0 bases; unmatched junction bases: 15. The CDR3 DNA is TGTGCCAGCAGCCAATACAGGGGCGCCCCTTTCGCGAACACCGGGGAGCTGTTTTTT. It is translated as CASSQYRGAPFANTGELFF. Drawing the rest from reference TRBV5-6 and TRBJ2-2, the complete variable domain is DAGVTQSPTHLIKTRGQQVTLRCSPKSGHDTVSWYQQALGQGPQFIFQYYEEEERQRGNFPDRFSGHQFPNYSSELNVNALLLGDSALYLCASSQYRGAPFANTGELFFGEGSRLTVL.

The chain uses TRBV18 and TRBJ2-2, with 7 bases matching TRBD1. Looked up from germline, CDR1 is KGHSH and CDR2 is LQKENI. Trimming removed 7 bases from V and 4 bases from J; junction bases left unmatched: 6. The CDR3 extends over 14 amino acids. In nucleotides, the CDR3 is TGTGCCAGCTACGACAGGGCCACCACCGGGGAGCTGTTTTTT. Its protein is CASYDRATTGELFF.